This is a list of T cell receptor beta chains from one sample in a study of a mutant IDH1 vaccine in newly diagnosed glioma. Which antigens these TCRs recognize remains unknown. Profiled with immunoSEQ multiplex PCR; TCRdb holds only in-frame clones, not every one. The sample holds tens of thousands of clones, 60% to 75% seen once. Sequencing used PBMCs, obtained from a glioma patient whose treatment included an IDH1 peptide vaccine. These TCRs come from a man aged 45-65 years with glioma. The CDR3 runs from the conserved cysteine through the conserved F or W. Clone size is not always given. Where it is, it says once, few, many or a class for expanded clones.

CDR3aa: CASRPRDRTYNEQFF; j_gene: TRBJ2-1; v_gene: TRBV6-1; abundance: NA
CDR3aa: CASAPGQGGLLSYEQYF; j_gene: TRBJ2-7; v_gene: TRBV19; abundance: few
CDR3aa: CATSRSSGDPYNSPLHF; j_gene: TRBJ1-6; v_gene: TRBV15; abundance: NA
CDR3aa: CASSSFIDWDRPSGHIEQYF; j_gene: TRBJ2-7; v_gene: TRBV28; abundance: NA
CDR3aa: CAWSVDTDQPQHF; j_gene: TRBJ1-5; v_gene: TRBV30; abundance: NA
CDR3aa: CASSDRGRAHGYTF; j_gene: TRBJ1-2; v_gene: TRBV2; abundance: NA
CDR3aa: CASSSRANYGYTF; j_gene: TRBJ1-2; v_gene: TRBV7-2; abundance: NA
CDR3aa: CASSPPGTGEEPQHF; j_gene: TRBJ1-5; v_gene: TRBV28; abundance: NA
CDR3aa: CASSPEVNYNEQFF; j_gene: TRBJ2-1; v_gene: TRBV4-1; abundance: NA
CDR3aa: CASLAGGGQGHEKLFF; j_gene: TRBJ1-4; v_gene: TRBV10-2; abundance: once
CDR3aa: CASSHTGSSYNEQFF; j_gene: TRBJ2-1; v_gene: TRBV4-2; abundance: NA
CDR3aa: CASSSRSSSSGANVLTF; j_gene: TRBJ2-6; v_gene: TRBV7-9; abundance: NA
CDR3aa: CAWSVWGSQPQHF; j_gene: TRBJ1-5; v_gene: TRBV30; abundance: NA
CDR3aa: CASSEFGRGHGGYTF; j_gene: TRBJ1-2; v_gene: TRBV25-1; abundance: NA
CDR3aa: CASSHFGSGANVLTF; j_gene: TRBJ2-6; v_gene: TRBV4-1; abundance: NA
CDR3aa: CASIGHLNTEAFF; j_gene: TRBJ1-1; v_gene: TRBV19; abundance: NA
CDR3aa: CASSPGTADYEQYF; j_gene: TRBJ2-7; v_gene: TRBV18; abundance: NA
CDR3aa: CASSKGGQGNYGYTF; j_gene: TRBJ1-2; v_gene: TRBV4-3; abundance: NA
CDR3aa: CASSNSGGGYEQFF; j_gene: TRBJ2-1; v_gene: TRBV7-9; abundance: NA
CDR3aa: CASSSGTSAGEQYF; j_gene: TRBJ2-7; v_gene: TRBV27; abundance: NA
CDR3aa: CASSPGVATNEKLFF; j_gene: TRBJ1-4; v_gene: TRBV18; abundance: NA
CDR3aa: CAISLTPGDSQFF; j_gene: TRBJ2-1; v_gene: TRBV10-3; abundance: NA
CDR3aa: CASATQTDTQYF; j_gene: TRBJ2-3; v_gene: TRBV18; abundance: NA
CDR3aa: CASSPEGRDYGYTF; j_gene: TRBJ1-2; v_gene: TRBV18; abundance: NA
CDR3aa: CASSIQGGDTDTQYF; j_gene: TRBJ2-3; v_gene: TRBV19; abundance: NA
CDR3aa: CASSLADYGYTF; j_gene: TRBJ1-2; v_gene: TRBV7-9; abundance: NA
CDR3aa: CASSLGDRNNSPLHF; j_gene: TRBJ1-6; v_gene: TRBV7-9; abundance: NA
CDR3aa: CASSVSTGGRSSGNTIYF; j_gene: TRBJ1-3; v_gene: TRBV9; abundance: NA
CDR3aa: CASRGSETGWTEAFF; j_gene: TRBJ1-1; v_gene: TRBV5-4; abundance: NA
CDR3aa: CASSRDSELAAGAFF; j_gene: TRBJ1-1; v_gene: TRBV9; abundance: NA
CDR3aa: CASSASLARSPLHF; j_gene: TRBJ1-6; v_gene: TRBV7-9; abundance: NA
CDR3aa: CARRTGFKSGELFF; j_gene: TRBJ2-2; v_gene: TRBV5-1; abundance: few
CDR3aa: CASSRDRPTGELFF; j_gene: TRBJ2-2; v_gene: TRBV5-4; abundance: few
CDR3aa: CASSTGGRGYTF; j_gene: TRBJ1-2; v_gene: TRBV6-1; abundance: NA
CDR3aa: CASSLQTGNTQYF; j_gene: TRBJ2-3; v_gene: TRBV7-8; abundance: NA
CDR3aa: CASSRSLNSPLHF; j_gene: TRBJ1-6; v_gene: TRBV6-5; abundance: NA
CDR3aa: CASSQPFDNEQFF; j_gene: TRBJ2-1; v_gene: TRBV4-2; abundance: few
CDR3aa: CSVRSGANVLTF; j_gene: TRBJ2-6; v_gene: TRBV29-1; abundance: NA
CDR3aa: CSAPRRGEQYF; j_gene: TRBJ2-7; v_gene: TRBV20-1; abundance: NA
CDR3aa: CASSARQGAREKLFF; j_gene: TRBJ1-4; v_gene: TRBV19; abundance: few
CDR3aa: CASNQDRGRIGEQFF; j_gene: TRBJ2-1; v_gene: TRBV6-1; abundance: once
CDR3aa: CASSLGLAGVEEQYF; j_gene: TRBJ2-7; v_gene: TRBV7-3; abundance: NA
CDR3aa: CASSLTGSGNTIYF; j_gene: TRBJ1-3; v_gene: TRBV6-5; abundance: once
CDR3aa: CASSQGASPPNEQYF; j_gene: TRBJ2-7; v_gene: TRBV4-3; abundance: NA
CDR3aa: CASSSGQGGETQYF; j_gene: TRBJ2-5; v_gene: TRBV5-1; abundance: NA
CDR3aa: CASSEAETGERSQYF; j_gene: TRBJ2-5; v_gene: TRBV2; abundance: NA
CDR3aa: CSVAGTGALGGYTF; j_gene: TRBJ1-2; v_gene: TRBV29-1; abundance: NA
CDR3aa: CASSSSSAGELFF; j_gene: TRBJ2-2; v_gene: TRBV7-6; abundance: NA
CDR3aa: CAWGGVGEQFF; j_gene: TRBJ2-1; v_gene: TRBV30; abundance: few
CDR3aa: CASRTSGGSAEQYF; j_gene: TRBJ2-7; v_gene: TRBV7-3; abundance: NA
CDR3aa: CASSPQGQGGTTEAFF; j_gene: TRBJ1-1; v_gene: TRBV5-1; abundance: NA
CDR3aa: CASSEALAGDRTQYF; j_gene: TRBJ2-5; v_gene: TRBV2; abundance: NA
CDR3aa: CASSKQGHTGELFF; j_gene: TRBJ2-2; v_gene: TRBV18; abundance: NA